The clone carrying this T cell receptor beta chain was detected ten times or more. Its antigen is unknown. This sample was taken from a study of T cells in Graves' hyperthyroidism and ophthalmopathy. General observations from the study: Most thyroid clonotypes with frequency above 0.001 were detected in blood.

Patients were excluded because of uncontrolled infection, other autoimmune disease, pregnancy or lactation. Diagnoses were established using clinical symptoms, serum thyroxine and TRAb, thyroid ultrasound and orbital computed tomography. This sample holds PBMCs from roughly 10 ml fresh peripheral blood. TCR beta CDR3 region amplification was performed from RNA transcripts. Initially, a first-round RT-PCR of the TCR CDR3 employed the HTBI primer set. MiXCR, run by TCRdb on the multiplex PCR reads, gives a single entry per CDR3 protein. The repertoire consists of about 500,000 distinct CDR3 sequences, with approximately 15% occurring once and the leading ten covering under 20%. CDR1 is SGHKS, CDR2 YYEKEE, per germline (reference sequence). CDR3 length: 16 amino acids. The ends were cut back, 3 bases at V and 6 bases at J, with 20 bases in the middle.

The clonotype originates from a woman aged 18-29 years with Graves' hyperthyroidism. Sequencing was performed on blood. The gene calls are TRBV5-5 and TRBJ2-3; possible D gene TRBD2, 5 bases. This CDR3 is CASSSAPRVVTDTQYF. In DNA, the CDR3 is TGTGCCAGCAGCTCCGCCCCGCGGGTGGTTACGGATACGCAGTATTTT.